The entry below describes one TCR beta chain. Its antigen is still unknown. CDR1 and CDR2 (germline): MNHEY, SMNVEV (reference sequence). Trimming took 7 bases from V and 3 from J; bases not matched to a gene: 9. The CDR3 is made up of 17 amino acids. The PCR employed 60 Vbeta primers together with 13 Jbeta primers. The assay was immunoSEQ multiplex PCR, and TCRdb's table has in-frame clones only and misses some. Among about 130,000 clones listed, 55% to 75% were seen once. The source of the sample is a study of cytomegalovirus exposure and HLA in healthy donors. General observations from the study: Among TCR beta chains, those listed as cytomegalovirus-associated numbered fewer than 200. Being productive about 87% or about 30% of the time was typical of most TCR beta V segments in an earlier analysis. The authors reported that TCR beta sequences could predict HLA-A and HLA-B alleles. These predictions were accurate for most subjects in the first cohort.

The chain has TRBV27 and TRBJ2-2, with 12 bases matching TRBD2. The TCR was taken from a man aged 25 to 40 in good health and CMV-seronegative. Sequences were obtained from PBMCs. The CDR3 sequence is CASTTTSGGDHTGELFF. CDR3 nucleotide sequence: TGTGCCAGCACCACGACTAGCGGGGGAGATCACACCGGGGAGCTGTTTTTT.